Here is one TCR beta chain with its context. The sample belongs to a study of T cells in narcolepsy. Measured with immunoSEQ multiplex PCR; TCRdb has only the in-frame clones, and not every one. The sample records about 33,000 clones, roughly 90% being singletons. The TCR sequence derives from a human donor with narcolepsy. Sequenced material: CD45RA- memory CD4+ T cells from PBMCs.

CDR3 protein: CASSTGQGPLIAYGYTF. The CDR3 DNA follows: TGTGCCAGTAGTACGGGCCAGGGGCCCCTTATAGCCTATGGCTACACCTTC. The chain combines TRBV19 with TRBJ1-2, with D maybe TRBD1 (6 bases). The CDR3 has 17 amino acids. The germline V gene has CDR1 LNHDA and CDR2 SQIVND (reference sequence). Trimming took off 4 bases at V and 4 bases at J, with 22 bases between the two ends. The variable domain in full, with the rest retrieved from reference TRBV19 and TRBJ1-2, is DGGITQSPKYLFRKEGQNVTLSCEQNLNHDAMYWYRQDPGQGLRLIYYSQIVNDFQKGDIAEGYSVSREKKESFPLTVTSAQKNPTAFYLCASSTGQGPLIAYGYTFGSGTRLTVV.